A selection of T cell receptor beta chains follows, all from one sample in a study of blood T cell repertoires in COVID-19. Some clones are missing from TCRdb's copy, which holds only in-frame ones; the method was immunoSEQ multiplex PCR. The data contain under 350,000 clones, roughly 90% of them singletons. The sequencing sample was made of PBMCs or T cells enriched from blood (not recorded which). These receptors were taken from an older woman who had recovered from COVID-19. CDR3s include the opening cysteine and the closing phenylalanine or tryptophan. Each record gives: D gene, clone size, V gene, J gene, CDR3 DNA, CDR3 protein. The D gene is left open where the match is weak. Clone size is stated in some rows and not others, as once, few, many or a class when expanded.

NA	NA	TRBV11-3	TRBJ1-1	TGTGCCAGCAGCTTAGATCGGGTATCCACTGAAGCTTTCTTT	CASSLDRVSTEAFF
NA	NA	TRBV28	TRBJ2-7	TGTGCCAGCAGTTTCGGGGTAAACGAGCAGTACTTC	CASSFGVNEQYF
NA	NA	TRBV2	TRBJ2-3	TGTGCCAGAAGAGACTCCACCGGTCCACCCCGGCAGTATTTT	CARRDSTGPPRQYF
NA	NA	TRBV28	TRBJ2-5	TGTGCCAGCAGTTATTCCGGGGGAAGGCAGTACTTC	CASSYSGGRQYF
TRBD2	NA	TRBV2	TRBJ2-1	TGTGCCAGCAGTATCCTACTAGCGGGAGGTCCCAATGAGCAGTTCTTC	CASSILLAGGPNEQFF
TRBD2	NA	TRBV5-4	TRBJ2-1	TGTGCCAGCAGCTCCGGACTAGCGGGGGTCAATGAGCAGTTCTTC	CASSSGLAGVNEQFF
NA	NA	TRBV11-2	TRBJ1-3	TGTGCCAGCAGCTTACGAGGTCCAGGGGCCCCTGGAAACACCATATATTTT	CASSLRGPGAPGNTIYF
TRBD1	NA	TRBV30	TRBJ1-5	TGTGCCTGGGGGGGGACAGGCAATCAGCCCCAGCATTTT	CAWGGTGNQPQHF
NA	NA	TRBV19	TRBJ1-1	TGTGCCAGTGCCGGGTTGGCGGGGGCAGTCGCTGAAGCTTTCTTT	CASAGLAGAVAEAFF
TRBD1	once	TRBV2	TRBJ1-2	TGTGCCAGCAGAGCTCGTACAGGGGGTAAAGACTATGGCTACACCTTC	CASRARTGGKDYGYTF
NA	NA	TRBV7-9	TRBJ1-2	TGTGCCACAGCAGCGGGCTTCGGCAGGGAAGGAGGCTACACCTTC	CATAAGFGREGGYTF
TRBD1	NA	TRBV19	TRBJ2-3	TGTGCCAGTAGTATTTTCTCCGGGACAGGCAAGCGAGATACGCAGTATTTT	CASSIFSGTGKRDTQYF
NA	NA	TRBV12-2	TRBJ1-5	TGTGCAAGTCGCTTAGCTATCACGACAGGGCGAAAATTAGCAAATCAGCCCCAGCATTTT	CASRLAITTGRKLANQPQHF
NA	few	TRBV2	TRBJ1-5	TGTGCCAGCAGGGCGGGCTATAGCAATCAGCCCCAGCATTTT	CASRAGYSNQPQHF
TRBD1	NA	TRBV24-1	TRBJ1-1	TGTGCCACCAGTGATGCTGGGACAGGGATGTTTAGTGGAGCTTTCTTT	CATSDAGTGMFSGAFF
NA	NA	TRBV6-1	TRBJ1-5	TGTGCCAGCAGTGAAGCACATTATAATCAGCCCCAGCATTTT	CASSEAHYNQPQHF
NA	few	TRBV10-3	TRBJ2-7	TGTGCCATCAGTGAGTCGCGGCAGACCTACGAGCAGTACTTC	CAISESRQTYEQYF
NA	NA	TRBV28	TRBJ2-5	TGTGCCAGCAGTTTCCTTAGCGGTGACTTAGAGACCCAGTACTTC	CASSFLSGDLETQYF
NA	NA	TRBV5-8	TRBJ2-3	TGTGCCAGCAGCTTCGCTAGCGCCGCCCTCACAGATACGCAGTATTTT	CASSFASAALTDTQYF
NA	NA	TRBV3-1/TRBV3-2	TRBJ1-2	TGTGCCAGCAGCCAAGATCGGGGGGCGACCTCCTTC	CASSQDRGATSF
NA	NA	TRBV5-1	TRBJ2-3	TGCGCCAGCAGCTTTTGGGGCCCTAGCACAGATACGCAGTATTTT	CASSFWGPSTDTQYF
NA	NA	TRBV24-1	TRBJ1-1	TGTGCCACCAGTGGGGGACAAGGGAGGGACACTGAAGCTTTCTTT	CATSGGQGRDTEAFF
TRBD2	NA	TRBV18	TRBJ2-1	TGTGCCAGCTCATCCGGGACTAAAAGGAGTGAGCAGTTCTTC	CASSSGTKRSEQFF
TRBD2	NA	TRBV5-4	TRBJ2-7	TGTGCCAGCAAACCCCCTAGCGGGAGTGGTGAGCAGTACTTC	CASKPPSGSGEQYF
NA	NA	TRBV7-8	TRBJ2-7	TGTGCCAGCAGCCGTTATACCTACGAGCAGTACTTC	CASSRYTYEQYF
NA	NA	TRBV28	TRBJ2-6	TGTGCCAGCACTACCGGGGGGCGCATAACAGGGGCCAACGTCCTGACTTTC	CASTTGGRITGANVLTF
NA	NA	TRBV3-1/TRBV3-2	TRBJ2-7	TGTGCCAGCAGCCAAGACAGGGGCACTTCCTACGAGCAGTACTTC	CASSQDRGTSYEQYF
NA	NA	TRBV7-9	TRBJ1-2	TGTGCCAGCAGCTTAGCGGGTGGGGGCACCATGTACACCTTC	CASSLAGGGTMYTF
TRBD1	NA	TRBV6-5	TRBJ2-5	TGTGCCGGGAGGGACAGGGGGCGTGAGACCCAGTACTTC	CAGRDRGRETQYF
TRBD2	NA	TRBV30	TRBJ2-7	TGTGCCTGGAAGCCTATGGGCGGGAGGGATGAGCAGTACTTC	CAWKPMGGRDEQYF
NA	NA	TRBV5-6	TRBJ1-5	TGTGCCAGCAGCTCCAGGGGAGGGGGGGGCAATCAGCCCCAGCATTTT	CASSSRGGGGNQPQHF
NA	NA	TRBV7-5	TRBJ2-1	TGTGCCAGAATGGTAGAGGGCAGCTCCTACAATGAGCAGTTCTTC	CARMVEGSSYNEQFF
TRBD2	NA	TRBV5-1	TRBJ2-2	TGCGCCAGCAGCTTAGTAGCGGGGGGCCTCACCGGGGAGCTGTTTTTT	CASSLVAGGLTGELFF
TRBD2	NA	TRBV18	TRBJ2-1	TGTGCCAGCTCACCAATAGCGGGGAATTACAATGAGCAGTTCTTC	CASSPIAGNYNEQFF
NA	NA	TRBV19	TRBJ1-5	TGTGCCAGTAGCCAGGTTATCAATCAGCCCCAGCATTTT	CASSQVINQPQHF
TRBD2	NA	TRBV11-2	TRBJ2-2	TGTGCCAGCAGCGCAGGACTAGCGAACACCGGGGAGCTGTTTTTT	CASSAGLANTGELFF
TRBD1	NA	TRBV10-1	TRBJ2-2	TGCGCCAGCAGAGGACAGGGGGTCGCCGGGGAGCTGTTTTTT	CASRGQGVAGELFF
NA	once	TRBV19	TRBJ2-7	TGTGCCAGTAGTACCCCCCGAGGCGAGCAGTACTTC	CASSTPRGEQYF
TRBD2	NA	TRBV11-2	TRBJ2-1	TGTGCCAGCAGGAGCATAGCGGGAGGGCGAGGTGAGCAGTTCTTC	CASRSIAGGRGEQFF
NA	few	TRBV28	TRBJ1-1	TGTGCCAGCAGTAACTCGAACACTGAAGCTTTCTTT	CASSNSNTEAFF
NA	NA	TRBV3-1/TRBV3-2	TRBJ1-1	TGTGCCAGCAGCCACGCCTCGGCGGGCACTGAAGCTTTCTTT	CASSHASAGTEAFF
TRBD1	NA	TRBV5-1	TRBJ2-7	TGCGCCAGCAGCTTAGTGACAGGGACCTCCTACGAGCAGTACTTC	CASSLVTGTSYEQYF
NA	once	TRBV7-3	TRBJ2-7	TGTGCCAGCAGCCAAGACCCCGGGAATGGAGGGGACTACGAGCAGTACTTC	CASSQDPGNGGDYEQYF
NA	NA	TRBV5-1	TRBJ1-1	TGCGCCAGCAGCTTGGTAGGGAGTCACGACACTGAAGCTTTCTTT	CASSLVGSHDTEAFF
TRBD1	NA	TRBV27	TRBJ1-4	TGTGCCAGCAGTTCAAGACAGGGGGCCGAAAAACTGTTTTTT	CASSSRQGAEKLFF
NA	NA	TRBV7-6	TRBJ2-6	TGTGCCAGCAGCTTAGGAGTCTCTGGGGCCAACGTCCTGACTTTC	CASSLGVSGANVLTF
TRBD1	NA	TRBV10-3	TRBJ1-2	TGTGCCATCAGGCAGGGGGCTAACTATGGCTACACCTTC	CAIRQGANYGYTF
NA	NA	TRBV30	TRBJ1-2	TGTGCCTGGAGTGTAACGATGGTACGCCCTACTAACTATGGCTACACCTTC	CAWSVTMVRPTNYGYTF
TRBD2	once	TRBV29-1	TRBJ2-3	TGCAGCGTTAAAACTAGCGGGGGCACAGATACGCAGTATTTT	CSVKTSGGTDTQYF
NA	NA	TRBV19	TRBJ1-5	TGTGCCAGTAGTACGGACGGCCGGGGGGCTTCTCAGCCCCAGCATTTT	CASSTDGRGASQPQHF
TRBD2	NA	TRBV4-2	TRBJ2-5	TGTGCCAGCAGCCAAGTTCCGGGAGGCGTGGCCCAGTACTTC	CASSQVPGGVAQYF
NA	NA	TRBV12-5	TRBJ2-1	TGTGCTAGTGGGACAGAGGTCTCCTACAATGAGCAGTTCTTC	CASGTEVSYNEQFF
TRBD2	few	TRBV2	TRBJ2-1	TGTGCCAGCGTCCTAGCGGTGGGGGGCAATGAGCAGTTCTTC	CASVLAVGGNEQFF